The 4 T cell receptor beta chains below all came from one sample that was sequenced in a study of cytomegalovirus exposure and HLA in healthy donors (dated by TCRdb to 2015 to 2018). Receptors were amplified or captured by the immunoSEQ multiplex PCR assay. For the multiplex PCR, a mixture combining 60 forward primers for TCR Vbeta segments and 13 reverse primers for TCR Jbeta segments was used. TCRdb obtained this table from immuneACCESS and retained in-frame rearrangements with V and J assigned. These tables miss some clones; where compared with another copy, unresolved V genes account for less than half of the shortfall, and the remainder is unexplained. This sample has over 150,000 clones in its table, and 70% to 90% of those were observed once. The ten largest clones represent roughly 7.5% of the sample. Specimen: PBMCs. These receptors were obtained from a woman younger than 45 in good health and CMV-seropositive.

This chain uses TRBV19 with TRBJ1-1; maybe TRBD1 (5 bases). Germline assignment: CDR1 LNHDA and CDR2 SQIVND (reference sequence). This CDR3 has 16 residues. V gave up 6 bases and J gave up 5 bases, with 22 bases separating them. DNA for the CDR3: TGTGCCAGTAGCCCATCAGATCGGCAGGGCTATACTGAAGCTTTCTTT. Translation: CASSPSDRQGYTEAFF.

This clone has a handful of counts. The V call is TRBV2, the J call TRBJ2-3; D gene ambiguous. Germline V lookup: CDR1 SNHLY, CDR2 FYNNEI. The CDR3 spans 14 residues. V was pared by 4 bases and J by 0 bases, with 8 bases between. The DNA for the CDR3 is TGTGCCAGCAGTGTTACTCTTAGCACAGATACGCAGTATTTT. Translated, it gives CASSVTLSTDTQYF.

V and J are TRBV9 and TRBJ2-1; 13 bases match TRBD2. J lost 4 bases, V lost 3 bases, and 4 bases had no gene match. The length of the CDR3 is 16 residues. Germline CDR1 SGDLS, CDR2 YYNGEE. CDR3 nucleotide sequence: TGTGCCAGCAGCGAGCGGACTAGCGGGGGATACAATGAGCAGTTCTTC. Translating gives CASSERTSGGYNEQFF.

CDR3 coding DNA: TGTGCCAGCAGCTTGGGGGCTGCAGCTACCTACGAGCAGTACTTC. Translated, it gives CASSLGAAATYEQYF. The chain employs TRBV5-6 and TRBJ2-7; D gene unclear. V lost 0 bases, J lost 2 bases, and 12 bases lay in between. The CDR3 covers 15 residues. Germline V CDR1 and CDR2: SGHDT, YYEEEE. Together with reference TRBV5-6 and TRBJ2-7, the CDR3 gives the full variable domain: DAGVTQSPTHLIKTRGQQVTLRCSPKSGHDTVSWYQQALGQGPQFIFQYYEEEERQRGNFPDRFSGHQFPNYSSELNVNALLLGDSALYLCASSLGAAATYEQYFGPGTRLTVT.